The 6 T cell receptor beta chains listed next were all sequenced from one sample in a study of blood T cell repertoires in COVID-19. The assay was immunoSEQ multiplex PCR, and TCRdb's table has in-frame clones only and misses some. The table has 130,000 or so clones, approximately 90% seen once. Sequences were obtained from peripheral blood. All receptors come from a man aged 50 to 59 with active or convalescent COVID-19.

This chain joins TRBV5-1 and TRBJ1-3; TRBD1 aligns across 9 bases. Germline assignment: CDR1 SGHRS and CDR2 YFSETQ. J was trimmed by 2 bases and V by 3 bases; bases with no gene match: 3. This CDR3 region has 15 residues. The CDR3 DNA sequence: TGCGCCAGCAGCTCAACAGGGGGCGCTGGAAACACCATATATTTT. It codes for CASSSTGGAGNTIYF.

The chain links TRBV15 to TRBJ2-7; TRBD1 aligns across 8 bases. V dropped 5 bases and J dropped 6; count of bases not matched to a gene: 9. From germline, CDR1 is LNHNV and CDR2 YYDKDF (reference sequence). The CDR3 spans 14 residues. CDR3 sequence: CATSVTGTGFEQYF. The CDR3 DNA sequence: TGTGCCACCAGCGTTACCGGGACAGGATTCGAGCAGTACTTC. Variable domain in full (rest from reference TRBV15 and TRBJ2-7): DAMVIQNPRYQVTQFGKPVTLSCSQTLNHNVMYWYQQKSSQAPKLLFHYYDKDFNNEADTPDNFQSRRPNTSFCFLDIRSPGLGDTAMYLCATSVTGTGFEQYFGPGTRLTVT.

The J gene is TRBJ2-7, the V gene TRBV28; 8 bases align to TRBD1. The CDR3 length is 17 residues. Germline CDR1 and CDR2: MDHEN and SYDVKM. Trimming removed 5 bases from V and 2 bases from J; junction bases left unmatched: 14. This CDR3 is CASSPGQGTDITYEQYF. CDR3 DNA: TGTGCCAGCAGTCCCGGACAGGGTACAGACATCACCTACGAGCAGTACTTC.

This chain uses TRBV7-2 with TRBJ2-3; TRBD2 aligns across 11 bases. Germline V gene data show CDR1 as SGHTA and CDR2 as FQGNSA. J lost 1 base, V lost 2 bases, and 11 bases had no gene match. The CDR3 has 19 amino acids. CDR3 region: CASSLQSSGGPLRTDTQYF. The CDR3 DNA reads as TGTGCCAGCAGCTTACAATCTAGCGGGGGGCCTCTCCGCACAGATACGCAGTATTTT.

This rearrangement joins TRBV11-2 to TRBJ2-5; D remains unclear. V dropped 2 bases and J dropped 4 bases, with 11 bases sitting between them. CDR3 size: 14 residues. CDR1 and CDR2 (germline): SGHAT, FQNNGV. The CDR3 region is CASSLRPGRETQYF. CDR3 sequence (DNA): TGTGCCAGCAGCTTACGCCCAGGAAGAGAGACCCAGTACTTC. The full variable domain, in which reference TRBV11-2 and TRBJ2-5 provide the parts outside the CDR3, is EAGVAQSPRYKIIEKRQSVAFWCNPISGHATLYWYQQILGQGPKLLIQFQNNGVVDDSQLPKDRFSAERLKGVDSTLKIQPAKLEDSAVYLCASSLRPGRETQYFGPGTRLLVL.

This sequence joins TRBV11-2 and TRBJ2-7; D may be TRBD2 (6 bases). The germline CDR1 and CDR2 sequences are SGHAT and FQNNGV. There are 15 residues in the CDR3. Trimming stripped 0 bases from V and 3 bases from J, with 12 bases between. The CDR3 is CASSLEPRDFYEQYF. As DNA, the CDR3 is TGTGCCAGCAGCTTAGAACCTCGGGACTTCTACGAGCAGTACTTC.